The clone carrying this TCR beta chain was seen more than once but under ten times. This sample was included in a study of T cells in Graves' hyperthyroidism and ophthalmopathy. For the diagnoses, clinical symptoms, serum thyroxine and TRAb, thyroid ultrasound and orbital computed tomography were used. PBMCs were sourced from more than 7.5 ml fresh peripheral blood. Researchers amplified the TCR beta CDR3 regions from RNA transcripts. HTBI primers drove first-round RT-PCR of the TCR CDR3. MiXCR, applied by TCRdb to the multiplex PCR reads, yields one record per CDR3 protein. The sample carries about 210,000 distinct CDR3 sequences, around 17% recorded once. Germline CDR1 reads SGDLS; CDR2 reads YYNGEE. The CDR3 covers 15 residues. J lost 2 bases, V lost 4 bases, and 6 bases had no gene match.

The chain employs TRBV9 and TRBJ2-3, with 8 nucleotides matching TRBD1. Sequencing was done on a sample of blood. The sequence was obtained from a man in his forties with Graves' hyperthyroidism. This CDR3 is CASSTGGGYTDTQYF. CDR3 sequence (DNA): TGTGCCAGCAGCACAGGGGGAGGCTACACAGATACGCAGTATTTT.